The 31 T cell receptor beta chains given below trace back to one sample, sequenced in a study of T-cell reconstitution after alpha-beta-depleted transplantation in children. This sample's TCRbeta library carried unique molecular identifier barcodes. MiXCR, applied by TCRdb to the PCR reads, yields one record per CDR3 protein. The top ten clones hold approximately 7.2% of a sample with around 87,000 distinct CDR3 sequences, roughly 7.7% of them seen once. Sequenced material: PBMCs from the stem cell graft donor, taken from the stem cell graft. All receptors come from a human donor who donated a stem cell graft to a child with congenital amegakaryocytic thrombocytopenia.

J is TRBJ1-5 and V is TRBV19, with D tentatively TRBD1 (6 bases). CDR1 and CDR2 from the germline V gene are LNHDA and SQIVND (reference sequence). CDR3 size: 12 residues. The V and J ends lost 9 bases and 11 bases respectively, with 17 bases between them. The CDR3 bases are TGTGCCAGCGAACAGGGTGTAGGTTCCCAGCATTTT. Translated: CASEQGVGSQHF. Full variable domain (rest looked up from reference TRBV19 and TRBJ1-5): DGGITQSPKYLFRKEGQNVTLSCEQNLNHDAMYWYRQDPGQGLRLIYYSQIVNDFQKGDIAEGYSVSREKKESFPLTVTSAQKNPTAFYLCASEQGVGSQHFGDGTRLSIL.

For this clonotype: A read error may explain this, as a much larger clone is one base away. This chain uses TRBV9 with TRBJ2-1; D remains unclear. Germline V CDR1 and CDR2: SGDLS, YYNGEE. Trimming removed 3 bases from V and 8 bases from J, with 9 bases in between. The CDR3 spans 12 residues. The CDR3 loop is CASSAQADEQFF. The CDR3 DNA is TGTGCCAGCAGCGCCCAGGCGGATGAGCAGTTCTTC.

This clonotype was observed at least ten times. V and J are TRBV9 and TRBJ2-3, with TRBD2 matching over 8 bases. Losses at the gene ends were 5 bases for V and 0 bases for J; bases not matched to a gene: 8. The CDR3 spans 16 residues. Germline V gene sequence: CDR1 SGDLS, CDR2 YYNGEE. The CDR3 sequence is CASSENPSGSTDTQYF. DNA of the CDR3: TGTGCCAGCAGTGAAAACCCTAGCGGGAGCACAGATACGCAGTATTTT.

The rearrangement joins TRBV18 to TRBJ2-1; 8 positions match TRBD2. This CDR3 contains 15 residues. V shed 5 bases, J shed 8 bases, and the junction held 11 bases outside the gene matches. Germline values: CDR1 KGHSH, CDR2 LQKENI. The CDR3 DNA reads TGTGCCAGCTCATCAAGGAGAGGGCGGGAGGATGAGCAGTTCTTC. Translated: CASSSRRGREDEQFF.

This clonotype was counted at least ten times. CDR3 amino acids: CASSHDTDTQYF. In DNA, the CDR3 is TGTGCCAGCAGTCATGACACAGATACGCAGTATTTT. The chain has TRBV3-1 and TRBJ2-3; D is unresolved. Germline CDR1 LGHDT, CDR2 YNNKEL (reference sequence). The V gene lost 6 bases and the J gene lost 2 bases, with 6 bases spanning the gap. This CDR3 has 12 residues.

A few counts support this clonotype. This could be a read error, since a much larger clone is one nucleotide away. The rearrangement joins TRBV20-1 to TRBJ2-7, with 7 bases matching TRBD1. CDR3 size: 16 residues. CDR1 DFQATT and CDR2 SNEGSKA come from the germline V gene (reference sequence). The CDR3 region has the DNA TGCTGTGCTTCCGACCTGGGACAGCGACTTTCGGGGGAGCAGTACTTC. Encoded protein: CCASDLGQRLSGEQYF.

In its sample, this clonotype was seen many times. The rearrangement links TRBV5-1 to TRBJ1-6; TRBD1 aligns across 9 bases. The CDR3 is 15 amino acids. The ends lost 2 bases at V and 7 bases at J; junction bases unmatched: 4. CDR1 SGHRS and CDR2 YFSETQ come from the germline V gene. The CDR3 sequence is CASSLQGAGNSPLHF. DNA of the CDR3: TGCGCCAGCAGCTTACAGGGGGCGGGCAATTCACCCCTCCACTTT.

This clonotype was seen many times. The CDR3 DNA reads TGTGCCAGCAGTGCATACAGGGGTGGGGAGCAGTTCTTC. Translation: CASSAYRGGEQFF. V is TRBV27 and J is TRBJ2-1, with TRBD1 identical over 7 bases. Germline loops: CDR1 MNHEY, CDR2 SMNVEV (reference sequence). The CDR3 has 13 amino acids. V shed 5 bases, J shed 10 bases, and the junction held 8 bases outside the gene matches.

V gene TRBV18 combines with J gene TRBJ1-2, with 7 bases identical to TRBD1. With 2 bases clipped from V and 8 bases from J, the junction kept 5 bases outside the gene matches. The V gene's germline CDR1 is KGHSH and CDR2 LQKENI. CDR3 length: 13 residues. CDR3: CASSPDRDQGYTF. CDR3 sequence (DNA): TGTGCCAGCTCACCAGACAGGGACCAGGGCTACACCTTC.

This clonotype was counted ten times or more. The chain links TRBV7-8 to TRBJ2-7; D possibly corresponds to TRBD1 (5 bases). V lost 3 bases to trimming and J lost 3 bases, with 12 bases between them. This CDR3 comprises 14 residues. Germline CDR1 and CDR2: SGHVS and FQNEAQ. In DNA, the CDR3 is TGTGCCAGCAGCTTTCAGGCAGGGATCTACGAGCAGTACTTC. It translates to CASSFQAGIYEQYF.

This clonotype was counted many times. This chain connects TRBV18 to TRBJ2-7; 8 nucleotides align to TRBD1. This CDR3 comprises 14 residues. With V trimmed by 6 bases and J by 0 bases, 4 bases remained unmatched. Germline CDR1 KGHSH, CDR2 LQKENI. In DNA, the CDR3 is TGTGCCAGCTCGCCCCAGGGGGCCTCCTACGAGCAGTACTTC. This sequence encodes CASSPQGASYEQYF.

The chain carries TRBV11-1 and TRBJ2-2, with D possibly matching TRBD2 (6 bases). Germline V gives CDR1 SGHAT, CDR2 FQDESV (reference sequence). This CDR3 is built from 17 residues. V lost 2 bases and J lost 5, with 18 bases in between. The CDR3 coding sequence is TGTGCCAGCAGCTTAAAGGTCGTGGAGGGATGGACCGGGGAGCTGTTTTTT. Protein sequence: CASSLKVVEGWTGELFF.

This clonotype has at least ten counts. The chain is built from TRBV5-1 and TRBJ2-7; D may match TRBD1 or TRBD2 (5 bases each). The CDR3 runs 15 residues. Germline V gene data show CDR1 as SGHRS and CDR2 as YFSETQ. With 1 base removed from V and 3 bases from J, the gap between germline ends came to 14 bases. This chain's CDR3 is CASSLLGTQSYEQYF. CDR3 nucleotide sequence: TGCGCCAGCAGCTTGCTGGGGACCCAGAGCTACGAGCAGTACTTC.

This clonotype was found many times. The chain employs TRBV7-9 and TRBJ1-1; no clear D gene. With 11 bases removed from V and 5 bases from J, the gap between germline ends came to 18 bases. The length of the CDR3 is 13 residues. Germline V gene data show CDR1 as SEHNR and CDR2 as FQNEAQ (reference sequence). CDR3 loop: CAGLLLGDTEAFF. CDR3 bases: TGTGCCGGCCTACTACTCGGGGATACTGAAGCTTTCTTT.

This clonotype was counted many times. The chain recombines TRBV2 with TRBJ2-7, with TRBD1 matching over 7 bases. CDR3 length equals 15 residues. J was trimmed by 3 bases and V by 5 bases; bases with no gene match: 10. The germline gives CDR1 SNHLY, CDR2 FYNNEI. DNA for the CDR3: TGTGCCAGCAGTATCACGCCGGGACAGAGCTACGAGCAGTACTTC. This codes for CASSITPGQSYEQYF.

This clonotype came up many times. The V gene is TRBV7-2, the J gene TRBJ1-6; no clear D. From germline, CDR1 is SGHTA and CDR2 FQGNSA. This CDR3 region has 12 residues. V was trimmed by 6 bases and J by 9 bases, leaving 9 bases between them. The CDR3 DNA follows: TGTGCCAGCAGTCCATATGGTTCACCCCTCCACTTT. Its translation is CASSPYGSPLHF.

In its sample, this clonotype was seen many times. The chain employs TRBV12-3 or TRBV12-4 and TRBJ2-2; D ambiguous. With 6 bases removed from V and 4 bases from J, the gap between germline ends came to 12 bases. The length of the CDR3 is 14 residues. CDR3 sequence reads: CASSRRSGTGELFF. CDR3 coding DNA: TGTGCCAGCAGCCGTCGTAGTGGCACCGGGGAGCTGTTTTTT.

This clonotype ranks as medium-sized. This rearrangement joins TRBV29-1 to TRBJ1-1; no clear D gene. Trimming took off 7 bases at V and 3 bases at J, with 15 bases between the two ends. The germline V gene encodes CDR1 SQVTM and CDR2 ANQGSEA. This CDR3 has 13 residues. Here the CDR3 reads CSACLARDTEAFF. The CDR3 nucleotides read TGCAGCGCCTGTCTCGCCCGGGACACTGAAGCTTTCTTT.

At least ten counts were recorded for this clonotype. DNA of the CDR3: TGTGCCAGCAGTTACTCAGGGTACCAGCCCCAGCATTTT. As protein: CASSYSGYQPQHF. This sequence joins TRBV6-2 or TRBV6-3 and TRBJ1-5; D not certain. V lost 0 bases and J lost 7, with 7 bases in between. From germline, CDR1 is MNHEY and CDR2 SVGEGT. This CDR3 has 13 amino acids.

This clonotype was seen repeatedly, ten times or more. The chain couples TRBV6-6 to TRBJ2-3, with unresolved D. This CDR3 comprises 13 residues. V lost 6 bases, J lost 4 bases, and 11 bases lay in between. Germline values: CDR1 MNHNY, CDR2 SVGAGI (reference sequence). For the CDR3, the DNA is TGTGCCAGCAGCAAGAGGAGCGCAGATACGCAGTATTTT. It codes for CASSKRSADTQYF.

This clonotype was seen ten or more times. The chain couples TRBV5-1 to TRBJ1-1; D is undetermined. Germline loops: CDR1 SGHRS, CDR2 YFSETQ. Trimming left V 6 bases short and J 5 bases short, with 14 bases between. This CDR3 spans 13 amino acids. CDR3 amino acids: CASTPGFGTEAFF. For the CDR3, the DNA is TGCGCCAGCACCCCAGGATTTGGGACTGAAGCTTTCTTT.

The chain employs TRBV20-1 and TRBJ2-7; weak D call: TRBD1 (5 bases). Trimming cost V 6 bases and J 1 base, with 19 bases left between them. The CDR3 is 15 amino acids. Germline V lookup: CDR1 DFQATT, CDR2 SNEGSKA (reference sequence). This CDR3 reads CSADFDSVLSYEQYF. Written as DNA, the CDR3 is TGCAGTGCCGACTTCGACAGCGTATTATCCTACGAGCAGTACTTC.

Ten or more counts support this clonotype. The chain links TRBV28 to TRBJ2-5; D is perhaps TRBD2 (6 bases). This CDR3 has 15 amino acids. Per the germline V gene, CDR1 is MDHEN and CDR2 is SYDVKM. With 5 bases removed from V and 2 bases from J, the gap between germline ends came to 15 bases. The CDR3 spells CASSTSAGGQETQYF. The CDR3 nucleotides read TGTGCCAGCAGTACCTCAGCCGGGGGACAAGAGACCCAGTACTTC.

This clonotype was detected ten times or more. CDR3 coding DNA: TGTGCCAGCAGCCCGCCCCAGGGCAATGAGCAGTTCTTC. Translated, it gives CASSPPQGNEQFF. The chain is built from TRBV7-2 and TRBJ2-1, with D tentatively TRBD1 (5 bases). The V end was cut by 5 bases, the J end by 6 bases, with 11 bases between. The germline V gene has CDR1 SGHTA and CDR2 FQGNSA. The CDR3 length is 13 residues.

There are many counts of this clonotype. The V call is TRBV14, the J call TRBJ1-4, with no clear D. V shed 4 bases and J shed 0 bases, with 3 bases lying between them. CDR3 size: 13 residues. From germline, CDR1 is SGHDN and CDR2 FVKESK. CDR3 in amino acids: CASSRTTNEKLFF. For the CDR3, the DNA is TGTGCCAGCAGCCGAACAACTAATGAAAAACTGTTTTTT.

This clonotype was recorded at least ten times. The chain joins TRBV11-2 to TRBJ2-3; D might be TRBD2 (7 bases). The CDR3 contains 15 residues. Germline V gene sequence: CDR1 SGHAT, CDR2 FQNNGV. Trimming took off 1 base at V and 3 bases at J, with 11 bases between the two ends. The CDR3 loop reads CASSLVGGLTDTQYF. In DNA form, the CDR3 reads TGTGCCAGCAGCTTAGTGGGGGGGCTGACAGATACGCAGTATTTT.

In its sample, this clonotype was seen many times. This chain connects TRBV12-3 or TRBV12-4 to TRBJ2-3; D gene unclear. The CDR3 is made up of 16 amino acids. V lost 6 bases, J lost 2 bases, and 18 bases lay in between. The CDR3 reads CASSPTPGLSTDTQYF. CDR3 nucleotides: TGTGCCAGCAGCCCCACTCCGGGCCTCTCCACAGATACGCAGTATTTT.

Ten or more counts support this clonotype. The rearrangement uses TRBV29-1 and TRBJ2-3; 9 nucleotides agree with TRBD1. The CDR3 has 12 amino acids. Germline-derived CDR1 and CDR2 are SQVTM and ANQGSEA. The V gene end was trimmed by 7 bases and the J gene end by 6 bases; junction bases not matched to a gene: 5. DNA for the CDR3: TGCAGCGCGGGGACAGGGATCGATACGCAGTATTTT. The encoded protein is CSAGTGIDTQYF.

This clonotype was detected many times. The CDR3: CASSSLAGGLVTDTQYF. In DNA form, the CDR3 reads TGTGCCAGCAGTTCACTAGCAGGGGGTCTTGTCACAGATACGCAGTATTTT. V and J are TRBV28 and TRBJ2-3, with D possibly matching TRBD1 (7 bases). CDR3 length: 17 amino acids. The V gene lost 4 bases and the J gene lost 2 bases, with 19 bases spanning the gap. The germline V gene has CDR1 MDHEN and CDR2 SYDVKM.

This clonotype was observed at least ten times. V usage is TRBV29-1 and J usage is TRBJ2-1, with 10 bases matching TRBD2. The V segment lost 4 bases and the J segment 7 bases; nucleotides outside the gene matches: 16. The CDR3 runs to 17 residues. Germline V gene sequence: CDR1 SQVTM, CDR2 ANQGSEA. The CDR3 DNA is TGCAGCGTTGTAGGGGGAGCCGGGACTAGCGTTAGAAATGAGCAGTTCTTC. This gives the protein CSVVGGAGTSVRNEQFF.

In its sample, this clonotype was seen many times. This chain joins TRBV5-1 and TRBJ2-3; TRBD2 matches at 7 bases. The CDR3 runs 16 residues. The J segment lost 4 bases and the V segment lost 4 bases, leaving 12 bases of the junction unmatched. Germline V gives CDR1 SGHRS, CDR2 YFSETQ. For the CDR3, the DNA is TGCGCCAGCAGCCCGGGAGGTCCTATGTGGGCAGATACGCAGTATTTT. Translated, it gives CASSPGGPMWADTQYF.